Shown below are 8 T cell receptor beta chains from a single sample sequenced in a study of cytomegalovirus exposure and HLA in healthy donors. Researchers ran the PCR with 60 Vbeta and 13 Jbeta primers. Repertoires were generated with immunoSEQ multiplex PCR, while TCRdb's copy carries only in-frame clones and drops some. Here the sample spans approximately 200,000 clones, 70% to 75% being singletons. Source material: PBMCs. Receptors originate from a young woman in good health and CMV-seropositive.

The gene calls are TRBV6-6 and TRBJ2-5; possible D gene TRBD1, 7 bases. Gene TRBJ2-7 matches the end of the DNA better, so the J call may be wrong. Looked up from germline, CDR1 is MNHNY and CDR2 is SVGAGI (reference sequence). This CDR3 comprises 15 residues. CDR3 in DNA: TGTGCCAGCAGTTACTGGACGGGGACAGCGGGCGAGCAGTACTTC. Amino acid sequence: CASSYWTGTAGEQYF.

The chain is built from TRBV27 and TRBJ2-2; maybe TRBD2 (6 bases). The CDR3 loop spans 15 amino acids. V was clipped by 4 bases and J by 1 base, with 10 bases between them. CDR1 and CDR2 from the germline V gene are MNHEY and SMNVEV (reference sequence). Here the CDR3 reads CASSYRGMNTGELFF. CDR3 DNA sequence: TGTGCCAGCAGTTACCGGGGGATGAACACCGGGGAGCTGTTTTTT.

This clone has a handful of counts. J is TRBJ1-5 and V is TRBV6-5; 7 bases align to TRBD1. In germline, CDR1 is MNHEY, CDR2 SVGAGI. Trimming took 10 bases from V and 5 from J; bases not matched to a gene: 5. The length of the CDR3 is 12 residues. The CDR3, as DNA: TGTGCCACCAGACAGGGAGATCAGCCCCAGCATTTT. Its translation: CATRQGDQPQHF.

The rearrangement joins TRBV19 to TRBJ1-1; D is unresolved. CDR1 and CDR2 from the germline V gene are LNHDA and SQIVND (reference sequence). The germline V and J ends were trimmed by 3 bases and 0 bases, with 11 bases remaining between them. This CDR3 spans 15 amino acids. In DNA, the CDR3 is TGTGCCAGTAGTATTAGCCACACTATGAACACTGAAGCTTTCTTT. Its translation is CASSISHTMNTEAFF.

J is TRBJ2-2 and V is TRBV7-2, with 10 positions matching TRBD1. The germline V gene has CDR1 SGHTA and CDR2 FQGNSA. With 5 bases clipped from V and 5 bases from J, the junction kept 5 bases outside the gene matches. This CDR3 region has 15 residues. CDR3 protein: CASSAGQGRTGELFF. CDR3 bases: TGTGCCAGCAGCGCGGGACAGGGGAGAACCGGGGAGCTGTTTTTT.

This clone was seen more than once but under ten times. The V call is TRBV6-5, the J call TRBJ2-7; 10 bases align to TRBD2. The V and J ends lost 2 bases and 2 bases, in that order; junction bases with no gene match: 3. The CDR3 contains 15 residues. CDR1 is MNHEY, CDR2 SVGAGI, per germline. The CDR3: CASSYQREGPYEQYF. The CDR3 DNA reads TGTGCCAGCAGTTACCAGCGGGAGGGCCCCTACGAGCAGTACTTC.

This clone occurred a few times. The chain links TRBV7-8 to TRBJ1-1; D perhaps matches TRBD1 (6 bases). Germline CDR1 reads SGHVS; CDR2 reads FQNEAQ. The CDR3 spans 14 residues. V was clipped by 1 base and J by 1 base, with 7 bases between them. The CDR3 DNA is TGTGCCAGCAGCTTAGAGGGGGAGAACACTGAAGCTTTCTTT. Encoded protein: CASSLEGENTEAFF.

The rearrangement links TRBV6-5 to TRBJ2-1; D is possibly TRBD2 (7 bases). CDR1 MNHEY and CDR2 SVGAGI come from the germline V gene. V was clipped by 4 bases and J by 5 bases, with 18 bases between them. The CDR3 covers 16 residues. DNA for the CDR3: TGTGCCAGCAGTTCTCCGCGGAGGGGGGGGAACAATGAGCAGTTCTTC. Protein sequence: CASSSPRRGGNNEQFF.